A single sample gave rise to the 5 T cell receptor beta chains below, sequenced in a study of T cells in Graves' hyperthyroidism and ophthalmopathy. Amplified TCR beta CDR3 regions came from RNA transcripts. TCR CDR3 regions were first amplified by RT-PCR with HTBI primers. A single record per CDR3 protein comes from TCRdb applying MiXCR to the multiplex PCR reads. The sample holds 350,000 to 400,000 distinct CDR3 sequences; approximately 15% are singletons and the top ten take approximately 32%. The source material was blood. The receptor source for this set is a woman under 40 with Graves' hyperthyroidism.

Ten or more counts support this clonotype. This chain connects TRBV18 to TRBJ1-1; possibly TRBD1 for D (6 bases). V was clipped by 8 bases and J by 5 bases, with 12 bases between them. The CDR3 has 12 residues. Germline V gene data show CDR1 as KGHSH and CDR2 as LQKENI. The CDR3, as DNA: TGTGCCAGCGGGGACACCGGGACTGAAGCTTTCTTT. Translation: CASGDTGTEAFF.

This clonotype was counted at least ten times. The genes are TRBV3-1 and TRBJ1-5; D gene unclear. The CDR3 sequence is 15 residues long. Per the germline V gene, CDR1 is LGHDT and CDR2 is YNNKEL (reference sequence). The V end was cut by 5 bases, the J end by 2 bases, with 13 bases between. CDR3 region: CASSLTHDGNQPQHF. CDR3 nucleotides: TGTGCCAGCAGCTTGACACACGATGGCAATCAGCCCCAGCATTTT.

This clonotype has more than one count but fewer than ten. The rearrangement links TRBV18 to TRBJ2-1, with D tentatively TRBD2 (6 bases). The CDR3 has 15 amino acids. Germline-derived CDR1 and CDR2 are KGHSH and LQKENI. Trimming left V 6 bases short and J 12 bases short, with 24 bases between. In DNA, the CDR3 is TGTGCCAGCTCGCCGACTAGTACTGGGTTCTATGGGCAGTTCTTC. This sequence encodes CASSPTSTGFYGQFF.

There are many counts of this clonotype. This rearrangement joins TRBV28 to TRBJ1-4; maybe TRBD1 (5 bases). The germline V gene encodes CDR1 MDHEN and CDR2 SYDVKM. V lost 3 bases and J 13 bases, leaving 15 bases between the germline ends. The length of the CDR3 is 13 residues. This chain's CDR3 is CASSLAPGFTLFF. CDR3 DNA sequence: TGTGCCAGCAGTTTGGCCCCAGGGTTTACACTGTTTTTT.

The sample holds many counts of this clonotype. The chain employs TRBV20-1 and TRBJ2-7; 7 bases line up with TRBD2. Germline V gene data show CDR1 as DFQATT and CDR2 as SNEGSKA (reference sequence). The trim removed 8 bases at V and 0 bases at J, leaving 13 bases unmatched. The CDR3 covers 15 residues. Written as DNA, the CDR3 is TGCAGTCTGAAAGGGGTAAGCGGGACCTCCTACGAGCAGTACTTC. It specifies CSLKGVSGTSYEQYF.